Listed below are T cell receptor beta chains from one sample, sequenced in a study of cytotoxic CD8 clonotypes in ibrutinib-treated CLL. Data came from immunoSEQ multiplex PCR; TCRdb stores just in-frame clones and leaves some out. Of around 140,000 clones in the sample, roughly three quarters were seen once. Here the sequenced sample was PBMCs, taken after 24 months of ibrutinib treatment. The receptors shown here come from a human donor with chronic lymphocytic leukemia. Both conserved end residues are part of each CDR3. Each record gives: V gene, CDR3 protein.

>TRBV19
CASSIGGRGTYEQYF
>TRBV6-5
CASRGQGGGNQPQHF
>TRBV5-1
CASSPRLGAEETQYF
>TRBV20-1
CSAHSSTQYF
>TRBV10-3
CAIGAEGEKLFF
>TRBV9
CASSTRQAPHTGELFF
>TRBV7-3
CASSQDGLNTEAFF
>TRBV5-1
CASSLPGGSFNGYTF
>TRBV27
CASGTPATGLLWGAFF
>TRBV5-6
CASSLAGVAVNIGNTEAFF
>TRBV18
CASSPTGTDQPQHF
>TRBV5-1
CASSGGDGTETQYF
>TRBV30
CAWSSRGQGNQPQHF
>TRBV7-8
CASSEPFRTNPYEQYF
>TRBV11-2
CASSPLGRTLNTEAFF
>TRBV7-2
CASSLGGLAGVVTQYF